The rows below give T cell receptor beta chains drawn from one sample of a study of tumor-infiltrating lymphocytes in localized non-small cell lung cancer. Method: immunoSEQ multiplex PCR; TCRdb's copy keeps in-frame clones and lacks some. Of roughly 9,900 clones in the sample, more than 70% are singletons; the top ten hold around 20%. Material: lung tumor tissue. The receptors were gathered from a human donor with non-small cell lung cancer. The CDR3 runs from the conserved cysteine through the conserved F or W. A D gene is named only where the DNA matches it firmly. For some rows the clone size is stated as once, few or many, or as a class when expanded; others skip it.

size,V,J,length,D,CDR3,DNA
.,TRBV7-9,TRBJ2-3,16,TRBD2,CASSPGERGLTDTQYF,TGTGCCAGCAGCCCAGGCGAGCGGGGGCTCACAGATACGCAGTATTTT
large,TRBV5-1,TRBJ2-7,15,.,CASSLGVQSSYEQYF,TGCGCCAGCAGCTTGGGCGTCCAGAGCTCCTACGAGCAGTACTTC
.,TRBV30,TRBJ1-5,14,.,CAWSPGGKDQPQHF,TGTGCCTGGAGTCCGGGGGGCAAGGATCAGCCCCAGCATTTT
.,TRBV6-5,TRBJ1-2,13,.,CASSTRGGHGYTF,TGTGCCAGCAGTACAAGGGGGGGACATGGCTACACCTTC
.,TRBV6-6,TRBJ1-1,16,TRBD1,CASSSRTGVENTEAFF,TGTGCCAGCAGTTCCAGGACAGGCGTGGAGAACACTGAAGCTTTCTTT
.,TRBV25-1,TRBJ1-4,16,.,CASSESRKPGNEKLFF,TGTGCCAGCAGTGAATCTCGCAAACCCGGGAATGAAAAACTGTTTTTT
.,TRBV5-6,TRBJ1-2,13,.,CASSYGGYYGYTF,TGTGCCAGCAGCTACGGGGGGTACTATGGCTACACCTTC
.,TRBV7-2,TRBJ1-1,14,TRBD1,CASSLTGANTEAFF,TGTGCCAGCAGCTTAACAGGGGCTAACACTGAAGCTTTCTTT
.,TRBV7-2,TRBJ1-1,14,TRBD1,CASTLRRDRAEAFF,TGTGCCAGCACCCTTAGGCGGGACAGAGCTGAAGCTTTCTTT
.,TRBV11-2,TRBJ2-7,13,.,CASSLTGDYEQYF,TGTGCCAGCAGCTTAACGGGGGACTACGAGCAGTACTTC
.,TRBV9,TRBJ2-2,16,TRBD1,CASSVGTGGVTGELFF,TGTGCCAGCAGCGTAGGGACAGGGGGCGTCACCGGGGAGCTGTTTTTT